The next 22 T cell receptor beta chains were all read from a single sample in a study of OX40 agonist ivuxolimab in advanced cancers. Method: immunoSEQ multiplex PCR; TCRdb's copy keeps in-frame clones and lacks some. The data contain about 84,000 clones, 80% to 90% of them seen just once; the ten biggest clones take up 0.19%. Specimen: CD4+ or CD8+ T cells sorted from blood, collected in a trial of the OX40 agonist ivuxolimab. Source of these receptors: an adult with an advanced solid tumor such as melanoma, head and neck, liver or kidney cancer.

This chain joins TRBV15 and TRBJ1-5, with D possibly being TRBD1 (6 bases). Trimming removed 1 base at V and 0 bases at J, with 10 bases between. Germline CDR1 is LNHNV and CDR2 is YYDKDF (reference sequence). The CDR3 sequence is 16 residues long. The chain's CDR3 is CATSRAQGHSNQPQHF. The DNA for the CDR3 is TGTGCCACCAGCAGAGCCCAGGGACATAGCAATCAGCCCCAGCATTTT.

This rearrangement joins TRBV9 to TRBJ2-3; D remains unclear. The CDR3 length is 13 residues. Trimming removed 4 bases from V and 5 bases from J, with 11 bases in between. Germline assignment: CDR1 SGDLS and CDR2 YYNGEE. The CDR3 loop is CASSLNYRDTQYF. CDR3 DNA: TGTGCCAGCAGCCTGAATTATCGAGATACGCAGTATTTT.

The rearrangement joins TRBV5-4 to TRBJ1-1; D perhaps matches TRBD1 (6 bases). Germline CDR1 is SGHNT and CDR2 is YYREEE (reference sequence). V was clipped by 6 bases and J by 3 bases, with 15 bases between them. The CDR3 spans 14 residues. This chain's CDR3 is CASNKPGGHTEAFF. As DNA, the CDR3 is TGTGCCAGCAACAAGCCCGGGGGCCACACTGAAGCTTTCTTT.

V and J are TRBV2 and TRBJ2-3; 7 bases align to TRBD1. V trimming: 9 bases; J trimming: 4 bases; junction bases outside the gene matches: 10. CDR1 and CDR2 (germline): SNHLY, FYNNEI. This CDR3 has 14 amino acids. The CDR3: CASEGARGPDTQYF. DNA of the CDR3: TGTGCCAGTGAGGGGGCGAGGGGGCCAGATACGCAGTATTTT.

The chain recombines TRBV29-1 with TRBJ2-5; 11 nucleotides match TRBD1. Unmatched junction bases numbered 14, after V lost 4 bases and J lost 1 base. CDR1 is SQVTM, CDR2 ANQGSEA, per germline. The CDR3 extends over 18 amino acids. Here the CDR3 reads CSVGPLDRGLFGQETQYF. The CDR3 DNA reads as TGCAGCGTTGGCCCCCTGGACAGGGGGCTTTTTGGCCAAGAGACCCAGTACTTC.

This chain connects TRBV29-1 to TRBJ2-3; 8 bases map to TRBD2. Germline CDR1 SQVTM, CDR2 ANQGSEA. V was pared by 7 bases and J by 7 bases, with 10 bases of the junction left unmatched. CDR3 length: 13 residues. CDR3 bases: TGCAGCGGGGGGGGACTAGTTCTGAATACGCAGTATTTT. Translated: CSGGGLVLNTQYF.

The CDR3 here is CSARIGLYTF. CDR3 DNA sequence: TGCAGTGCCCGAATTGGACTCTACACCTTC. The V gene is TRBV20-1, the J gene TRBJ1-2; D not certain. Germline V lookup: CDR1 DFQATT, CDR2 SNEGSKA (reference sequence). The CDR3 extends over 10 amino acids. The V end was cut by 6 bases, the J end by 10 bases, with 12 bases between.

The genes are TRBV7-2 and TRBJ1-1; D call uncertain. Trimming pared 1 base from V and 1 base from J, leaving 10 bases between. From germline, CDR1 is SGHTA and CDR2 FQGNSA. This CDR3 is built from 15 residues. CDR3 protein: CASSLVRYANTEAFF. In DNA form, the CDR3 reads TGTGCCAGCAGCTTAGTCCGGTACGCGAACACTGAAGCTTTCTTT. The full variable domain, completed using reference TRBV7-2 and TRBJ1-1, is GAGVSQSPSNKVTEKGKDVELRCDPISGHTALYWYRQSLGQGLEFLIYFQGNSAPDKSGLPSDRFSAERTGGSVSTLTIQRTQQEDSAVYLCASSLVRYANTEAFFGQGTRLTVV.

The CDR3 bases are TGTGCCAGCAGCTCGATCAAGGACAGGGGGCTTAATGAGCAGTTCTTC. As protein: CASSSIKDRGLNEQFF. V and J are TRBV11-2 and TRBJ2-1; TRBD1 matches at 11 bases. With 4 bases clipped from V and 7 bases from J, the junction kept 9 bases outside the gene matches. The CDR3 has 16 amino acids. Germline CDR1 SGHAT, CDR2 FQNNGV.

This rearrangement joins TRBV7-2 to TRBJ2-1; D unclear. Trimming took 5 bases from V and 0 from J, leaving 14 bases between them. CDR1 is SGHTA and CDR2 is FQGNSA in the germline V gene. The CDR3 is 16 amino acids. The CDR3 loop reads CASSTRTESSYNEQFF. DNA of the CDR3: TGTGCCAGCAGCACAAGAACCGAAAGCTCCTACAATGAGCAGTTCTTC.

J is TRBJ1-2 and V is TRBV5-1; D is unclear. Germline V CDR1 and CDR2: SGHRS, YFSETQ. There are 14 residues in the CDR3. V lost 3 bases, J lost 4 bases, and 13 bases lay in between. CDR3 loop: CASSWSGGTYGYTF. CDR3 nucleotides: TGCGCCAGCAGCTGGTCAGGAGGAACCTATGGCTACACCTTC.

The chain links TRBV7-6 to TRBJ1-2; D is undetermined. The V gene's germline CDR1 is SGHVS and CDR2 FNYEAQ. V was shortened by 5 bases and J by 4 bases, with 14 bases between the two germline ends. The CDR3 loop spans 14 amino acids. This CDR3 is CASSPVRQFYGYTF. The CDR3 DNA follows: TGTGCCAGCAGCCCCGTTCGACAATTCTATGGCTACACCTTC.

The V call is TRBV30, the J call TRBJ1-5, with no clear D. The V and J ends lost 5 bases and 4 bases respectively, with 12 bases between them. The CDR3 is 13 amino acids. Germline V gene lookup returns CDR1 GTSNPN and CDR2 SVGIG (reference sequence). CDR3 sequence reads: CAWAAGLNQPQHF. The CDR3 DNA reads as TGTGCCTGGGCGGCCGGTCTAAATCAGCCCCAGCATTTT.

V gene TRBV6-4 combines with J gene TRBJ2-1; tentatively, D is TRBD1 or TRBD2 (5 bases each). This CDR3 spans 14 amino acids. V was trimmed by 9 bases and J by 8 bases, leaving 20 bases between them. Germline V gene data show CDR1 as MRHNA and CDR2 as SNTAGT. In DNA, the CDR3 is TGTGCCAGGGTCGGGACCCATCCGAGGCATGAGCAGTTCTTC. It specifies CARVGTHPRHEQFF.

The genes are TRBV5-1 and TRBJ1-3; D is possibly TRBD1 (5 bases). The CDR3 has 13 residues. The germline V and J ends were trimmed by 6 bases and 0 bases, with 7 bases remaining between them. Germline loops: CDR1 SGHRS, CDR2 YFSETQ. CDR3 coding DNA: TGCGCCAGCACCGACAGCTCTGGAAACACCATATATTTT. Translating it yields CASTDSSGNTIYF.

The V and J genes are TRBV5-4 and TRBJ2-1; 14 positions match TRBD2. This CDR3 contains 18 residues. V shed 3 bases and J 7 bases; nucleotides not matched to a gene: 12. Looked up from germline, CDR1 is SGHNT and CDR2 is YYREEE (reference sequence). The CDR3 is CASSYQSAGTSGGNEQFF. CDR3 sequence (DNA): TGTGCCAGCAGCTACCAATCGGCCGGGACTAGCGGGGGAAATGAGCAGTTCTTC.

CDR3 nucleotides: TGTGCCAGCAGCTTAACCCCGGGACCGGGAGGCTACACCTTC. Translated, it gives CASSLTPGPGGYTF. This rearrangement joins TRBV7-3 to TRBJ1-2, with D possibly being TRBD1 (5 bases). Germline CDR1 and CDR2: SGHTA and FQGTGA. This CDR3 has 14 amino acids. V lost 0 bases and J 8 bases, leaving 13 bases between the germline ends.

In the case of this clone: One junction end does not reproduce the germline sequence, and a read error may be involved. The chain couples TRBV5-6 to TRBJ2-7, with D maybe TRBD1 (6 bases). The CDR3 is 13 amino acids. Germline CDR1 and CDR2: SGHDT and YYEEEE. As DNA, the CDR3 is TGTGCCGGCAGCCGGGACATTGGCTACGAGCAGTACTTC. This gives the protein CAGSRDIGYEQYF.

The genes are TRBV6-5 and TRBJ2-7; maybe TRBD2 (6 bases). CDR1 and CDR2 (germline): MNHEY, SVGAGI. V was trimmed by 2 bases and J by 3 bases, leaving 14 bases between them. The CDR3 is 15 amino acids. CDR3: CASSYISGLIYEQYV. CDR3 nucleotides: TGTGCCAGCAGTTACATTTCGGGACTTATCTACGAGCAGTACGTC.

The chain has TRBV13 and TRBJ2-5; D perhaps matches TRBD1 (5 bases). The V gene's germline CDR1 is PRHDT and CDR2 FYEKMQ (reference sequence). The length of the CDR3 is 14 residues. The V end was cut by 5 bases, the J end by 6 bases, with 16 bases between. CDR3 loop: CASSPLGAPKTQYF. The CDR3 DNA reads as TGTGCCAGCAGCCCGCTTGGGGCACCGAAGACCCAGTACTTC. Filled out from reference TRBV13 and TRBJ2-5, the complete variable domain reads AAGVIQSPRHLIKEKRETATLKCYPIPRHDTVYWYQQGPGQDPQFLISFYEKMQSDKGSIPDRFSAQQFSDYHSELNMSSLELGDSALYFCASSPLGAPKTQYFGPGTRLLVL.

This clone was seen just once. V gene TRBV6-5 combines with J gene TRBJ1-1; D uncertain. The germline V gene encodes CDR1 MNHEY and CDR2 SVGAGI. V was shortened by 2 bases and J by 3 bases, with 7 bases between the two germline ends. The CDR3 length is 13 residues. The chain's CDR3 is CASSYGGHTEAFF. CDR3 bases: TGTGCCAGCAGTTACGGAGGGCACACTGAAGCTTTCTTT.

This chain joins TRBV20-1 and TRBJ1-1; the D is unclear. Trimming removed 0 bases from V and 10 bases from J, with 9 bases in between. The V gene's germline CDR1 is DFQATT and CDR2 SNEGSKA (reference sequence). CDR3 length equals 11 residues. The DNA for the CDR3 is TGCAGTGCTAGAGATAGAGCCAGAGCTTTCTTT. Translation gives CSARDRARAFF.